This TCR beta chain was retrieved from a study of beta chain features in type 1 diabetes. Since all of the isolated RNA was reverse transcribed, expressed TCRB transcripts were what got sequenced. Generated by immunoSEQ multiplex PCR, the TCRdb table keeps only in-frame clones and is missing some. The repertoire holds roughly 500,000 clones, about 30% seen once, with 0.065% in the top ten. The germline gives CDR1 GTSNPN, CDR2 SVGIG (reference sequence). The CDR3 loop spans 14 amino acids. To note about this clone: A read error may account for a junction end that differs from germline.

The chain links TRBV30 to TRBJ2-5; perhaps TRBD2 as D (6 bases). Sequenced: naive CD4+ T cells from blood. This TCR came from a young man in good health. The CDR3 reads CAGREAGTQETQYF. DNA for the CDR3: TGTGCCGGGAGAGAAGCGGGCACCCAAGAGACCCAGTACTTC.